This T cell receptor beta chain is drawn from a study of blood T cell repertoires in COVID-19. The V gene end was trimmed by 4 bases and the J gene end by 3 bases; junction bases not matched to a gene: 14. CDR3 size: 17 residues. CDR1 is SGHAT and CDR2 is FQNNGV in the germline V gene. Original analysis: Researchers report that nucleated cell counts were estimated from reference gene primer amplification. Only in-frame clones appear in the TCRdb table, and some are missing; sequencing was by immunoSEQ multiplex PCR. Clone size and V and J calls were adopted from that table, with D and trimming inferred from the DNA. The table lists under 200,000 clones, 83% of them singletons.

The chain employs TRBV11-2 and TRBJ1-2; 7 positions match TRBD1. The source is a human donor in a cohort sampled during active COVID-19. The specimen was peripheral blood. CDR3 sequence (DNA): TGTGCCAGCAGCTCCCGAACCATAGACAGGGATCACTATGGCTACACCTTC. Its protein is CASSSRTIDRDHYGYTF. The complete variable domain, with remaining parts taken from reference TRBV11-2 and TRBJ1-2, reads EAGVAQSPRYKIIEKRQSVAFWCNPISGHATLYWYQQILGQGPKLLIQFQNNGVVDDSQLPKDRFSAERLKGVDSTLKIQPAKLEDSAVYLCASSSRTIDRDHYGYTFGSGTRLTVV.